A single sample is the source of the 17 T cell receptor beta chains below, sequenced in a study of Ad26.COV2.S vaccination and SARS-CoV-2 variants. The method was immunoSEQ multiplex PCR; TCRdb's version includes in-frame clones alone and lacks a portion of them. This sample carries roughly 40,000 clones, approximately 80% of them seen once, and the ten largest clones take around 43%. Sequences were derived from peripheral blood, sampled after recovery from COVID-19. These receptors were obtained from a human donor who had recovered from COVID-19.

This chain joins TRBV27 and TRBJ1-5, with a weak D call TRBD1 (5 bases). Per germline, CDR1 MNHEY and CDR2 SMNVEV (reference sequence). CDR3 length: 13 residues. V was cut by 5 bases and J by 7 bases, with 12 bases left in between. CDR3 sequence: CASSGGLGQPQHF. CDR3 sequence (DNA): TGTGCCAGCAGTGGGGGTTTGGGACAGCCCCAGCATTTT.

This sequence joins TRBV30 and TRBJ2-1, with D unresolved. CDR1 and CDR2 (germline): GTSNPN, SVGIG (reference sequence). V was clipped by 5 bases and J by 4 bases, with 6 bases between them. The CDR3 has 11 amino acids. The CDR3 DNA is TGTGCCTGGGCCGTATACAATGAGCAGTTCTTC. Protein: CAWAVYNEQFF.

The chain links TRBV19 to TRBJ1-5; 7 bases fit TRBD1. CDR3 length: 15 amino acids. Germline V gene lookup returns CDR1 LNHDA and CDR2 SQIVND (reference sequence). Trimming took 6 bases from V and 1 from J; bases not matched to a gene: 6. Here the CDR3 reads CASRPGTVSNQPQHF. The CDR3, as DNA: TGTGCCAGTAGACCAGGGACAGTCAGCAATCAGCCCCAGCATTTT.

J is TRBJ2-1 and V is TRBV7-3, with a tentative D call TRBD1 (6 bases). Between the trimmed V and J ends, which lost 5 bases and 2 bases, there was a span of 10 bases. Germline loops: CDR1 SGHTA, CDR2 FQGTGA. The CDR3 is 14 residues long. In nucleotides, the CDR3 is TGTGCCAGCAGCCCCACAGGGCCCTACAATGAGCAGTTCTTC. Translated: CASSPTGPYNEQFF. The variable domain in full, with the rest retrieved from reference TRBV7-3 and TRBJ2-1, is GAGVSQTPSNKVTEKGKYVELRCDPISGHTALYWYRQSLGQGPEFLIYFQGTGAADDSGLPNDRFFAVRPEGSVSTLKIQRTERGDSAVYLCASSPTGPYNEQFFGPGTRLTVL.

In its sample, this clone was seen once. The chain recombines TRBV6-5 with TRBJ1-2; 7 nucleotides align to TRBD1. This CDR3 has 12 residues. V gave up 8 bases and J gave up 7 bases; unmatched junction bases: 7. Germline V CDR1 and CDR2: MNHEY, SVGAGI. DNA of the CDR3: TGTGCCAGCCGGGACAGTTTGACTGGCTACACCTTC. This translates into CASRDSLTGYTF.

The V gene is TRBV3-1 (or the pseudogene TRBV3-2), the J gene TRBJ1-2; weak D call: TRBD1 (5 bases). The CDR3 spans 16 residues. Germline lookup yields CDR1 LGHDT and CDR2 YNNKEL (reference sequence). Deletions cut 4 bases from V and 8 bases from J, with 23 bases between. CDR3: CASSREEAGGAGGYTF. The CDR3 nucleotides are TGTGCCAGCAGCCGGGAAGAGGCGGGGGGTGCAGGAGGCTACACCTTC.

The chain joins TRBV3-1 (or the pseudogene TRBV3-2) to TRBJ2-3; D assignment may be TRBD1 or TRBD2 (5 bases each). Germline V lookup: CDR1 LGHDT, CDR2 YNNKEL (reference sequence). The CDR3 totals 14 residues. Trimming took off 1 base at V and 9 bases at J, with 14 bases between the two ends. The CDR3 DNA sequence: TGTGCCAGCAGCCAAGGGGCTAGCTGGGGCACGCAGTATTTT. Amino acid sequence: CASSQGASWGTQYF.

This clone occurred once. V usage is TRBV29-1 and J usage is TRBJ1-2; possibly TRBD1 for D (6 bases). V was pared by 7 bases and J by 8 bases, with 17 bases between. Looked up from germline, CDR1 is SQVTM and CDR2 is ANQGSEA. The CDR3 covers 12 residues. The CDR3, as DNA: TGCAGCGCCGACCCGCCAGGGGAGGGCTACACCTTC. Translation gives CSADPPGEGYTF.

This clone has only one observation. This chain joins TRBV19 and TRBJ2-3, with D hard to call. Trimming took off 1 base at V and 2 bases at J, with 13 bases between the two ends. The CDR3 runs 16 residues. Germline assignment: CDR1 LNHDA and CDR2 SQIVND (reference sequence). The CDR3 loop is CASSIAKGRVTDTQYF. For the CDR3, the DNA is TGTGCCAGTAGTATAGCAAAGGGCAGAGTCACAGATACGCAGTATTTT.

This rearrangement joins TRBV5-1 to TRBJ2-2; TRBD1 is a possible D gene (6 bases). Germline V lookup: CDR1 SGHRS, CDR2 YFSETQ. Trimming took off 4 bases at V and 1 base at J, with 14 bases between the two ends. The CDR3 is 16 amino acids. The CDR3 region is CASSKDSPENTGELFF. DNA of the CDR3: TGCGCCAGCAGCAAGGACAGTCCTGAGAACACCGGGGAGCTGTTTTTT.

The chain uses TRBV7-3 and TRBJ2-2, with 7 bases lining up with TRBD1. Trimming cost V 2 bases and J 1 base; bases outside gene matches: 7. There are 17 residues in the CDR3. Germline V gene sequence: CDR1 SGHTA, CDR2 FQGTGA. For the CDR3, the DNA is TGTGCCAGCAGCTTACAAACAGGGGCTGGGAACACCGGGGAGCTGTTTTTT. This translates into CASSLQTGAGNTGELFF.

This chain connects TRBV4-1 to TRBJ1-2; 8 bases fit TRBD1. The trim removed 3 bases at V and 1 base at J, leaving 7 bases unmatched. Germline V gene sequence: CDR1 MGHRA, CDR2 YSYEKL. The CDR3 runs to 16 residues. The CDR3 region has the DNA TGCGCCAGCAGCCAGCACGGACAGGGAAATAACTATGGCTACACCTTC. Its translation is CASSQHGQGNNYGYTF.

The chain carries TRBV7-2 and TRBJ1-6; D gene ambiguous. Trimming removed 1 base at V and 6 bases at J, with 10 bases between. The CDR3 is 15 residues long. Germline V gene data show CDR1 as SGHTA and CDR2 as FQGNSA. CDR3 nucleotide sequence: TGTGCCAGCAGCTTAGGACGGGAGATTAATTCACCCCTCCACTTT. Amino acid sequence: CASSLGREINSPLHF.

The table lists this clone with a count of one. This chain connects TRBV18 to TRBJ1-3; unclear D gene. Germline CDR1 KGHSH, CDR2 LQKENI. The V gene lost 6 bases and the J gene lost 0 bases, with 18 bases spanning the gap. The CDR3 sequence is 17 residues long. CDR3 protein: CASSSGMLRLSGNTIYF. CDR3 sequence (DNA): TGTGCCAGCTCTTCTGGGATGTTACGACTCTCTGGAAACACCATATATTTT. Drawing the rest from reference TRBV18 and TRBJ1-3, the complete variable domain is NAGVMQNPRHLVRRRGQEARLRCSPMKGHSHVYWYRQLPEEGLKFMVYLQKENIIDESGMPKERFSAEFPKEGPSILRIQQVVRGDSAAYFCASSSGMLRLSGNTIYFGEGSWLTVV.

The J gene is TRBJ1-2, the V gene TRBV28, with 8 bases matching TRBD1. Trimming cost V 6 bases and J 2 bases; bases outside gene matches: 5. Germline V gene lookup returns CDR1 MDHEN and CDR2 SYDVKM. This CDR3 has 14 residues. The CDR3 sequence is CASSYGQGNYGYTF. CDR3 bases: TGTGCCAGCAGCTATGGACAGGGCAACTATGGCTACACCTTC.

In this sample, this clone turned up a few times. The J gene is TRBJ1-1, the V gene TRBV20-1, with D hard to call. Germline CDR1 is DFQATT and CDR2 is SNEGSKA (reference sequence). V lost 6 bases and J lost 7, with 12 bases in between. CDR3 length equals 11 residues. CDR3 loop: CSAETEYEAFF. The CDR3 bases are TGCAGTGCGGAGACGGAATATGAAGCTTTCTTT.

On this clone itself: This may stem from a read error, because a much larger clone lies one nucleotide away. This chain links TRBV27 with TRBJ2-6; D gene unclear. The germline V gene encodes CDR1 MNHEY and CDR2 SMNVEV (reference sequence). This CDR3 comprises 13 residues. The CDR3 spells CASSSDGFIVPTF. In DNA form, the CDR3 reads TGTGCCAGCAGTTCTGACGGTTTTATCGTCCCGACTTTC.